These 23 T cell receptor beta chains originate from one sample sequenced in a study of cytomegalovirus exposure and HLA in healthy donors. The PCR employed 60 Vbeta primers together with 13 Jbeta primers. The method was immunoSEQ multiplex PCR; TCRdb's version includes in-frame clones alone and lacks a portion of them. The table has approximately 110,000 clones, 74% seen once. Sequencing was performed on PBMCs. Receptors were obtained from a man aged 25 to 45 in good health and CMV-seropositive.

The V and J genes are TRBV7-2 and TRBJ1-4, with TRBD1 matching over 7 bases. The V segment lost 3 bases and the J segment 4 bases; nucleotides outside the gene matches: 5. Germline V CDR1 and CDR2: SGHTA, FQGNSA. The CDR3 loop spans 15 amino acids. In DNA, the CDR3 is TGTGCCAGCAGCTTCTCGGACAGGCGTAATGAAAAACTGTTTTTT. This encodes CASSFSDRRNEKLFF.

The chain couples TRBV19 to TRBJ2-5; 7 bases agree with TRBD1. The better agreement between TRBJ2-7 and the DNA end casts doubt on the J call. Germline CDR1 reads LNHDA; CDR2 reads SQIVND (reference sequence). The CDR3 length is 15 residues. DNA for the CDR3: TGTGCCAGTAGTTCGCCGGGACAGAAGACCTACGAGCAGTACTTC. Its protein product is CASSSPGQKTYEQYF.

The chain links TRBV5-4 to TRBJ1-4; 9 nucleotides agree with TRBD1. V lost 4 bases to trimming and J lost 8 bases; unmatched junction nucleotides: 12. Germline V lookup: CDR1 SGHNT, CDR2 YYREEE (reference sequence). CDR3 length: 16 amino acids. The CDR3 is CASSDNRDRVREKLFF. CDR3 DNA: TGTGCCAGCAGCGATAACCGGGACAGGGTGCGAGAAAAACTGTTTTTT.

Written as DNA, the CDR3 is TGTGCCAGCAGCCGTAGCAATGAGCAGTTCTTC. This sequence encodes CASSRSNEQFF. V is TRBV5-4 and J is TRBJ2-1; D unclear. CDR3 length: 11 residues. Looked up from germline, CDR1 is SGHNT and CDR2 is YYREEE (reference sequence). The V gene lost 4 bases and the J gene lost 6 bases, with 5 bases spanning the gap. Looking up the rest from reference TRBV5-4 and TRBJ2-1 gives the full variable domain: ETGVTQSPTHLIKTRGQQVTLRCSSQSGHNTVSWYQQALGQGPQFIFQYYREEENGRGNFPPRFSGLQFPNYSSELNVNALELDDSALYLCASSRSNEQFFGPGTRLTVL.

The V call is TRBV2, the J call TRBJ2-2, with a weak D call TRBD1 (5 bases). This CDR3 region has 16 residues. Trimming took off 4 bases at V and 5 bases at J, with 17 bases between the two ends. CDR1 and CDR2 from the germline V gene are SNHLY and FYNNEI. The CDR3 bases are TGTGCCAGCAGTGGTGTTGATGGCAGGGCTACCGGGGAGCTGTTTTTT. Translated, it gives CASSGVDGRATGELFF.

This chain uses TRBV7-9 with TRBJ2-5, with 12 bases matching TRBD2. Germline loops: CDR1 SEHNR, CDR2 FQNEAQ (reference sequence). The CDR3 length is 16 residues. V shed 4 bases, J shed 4 bases, and the junction held 7 bases outside the gene matches. CDR3 sequence: CASSSSPGLAGETQYF. CDR3 nucleotides: TGTGCCAGCAGCTCTAGCCCGGGACTAGCGGGAGAGACCCAGTACTTC. Together with reference TRBV7-9 and TRBJ2-5, the CDR3 gives the full variable domain: DTGVSQNPRHKITKRGQNVTFRCDPISEHNRLYWYRQTLGQGPEFLTYFQNEAQLEKSRLLSDRFSAERPKGSFSTLEIQRTEQGDSAMYLCASSSSPGLAGETQYFGPGTRLLVL.

This chain uses TRBV27 with TRBJ1-2; tentative D call: TRBD1 (5 bases). V gave up 6 bases and J gave up 2 bases, with 10 bases separating them. Germline CDR1 MNHEY, CDR2 SMNVEV (reference sequence). The CDR3 extends over 13 amino acids. The CDR3 region is CASRLGRNYGYTF. The CDR3 nucleotides read TGTGCCAGCAGACTGGGGCGCAACTATGGCTACACCTTC.

V is TRBV5-1 and J is TRBJ1-1; 7 bases are shared with TRBD1. The CDR3 is made up of 15 amino acids. CDR1 and CDR2 (germline): SGHRS, YFSETQ. V was clipped by 1 base and J by 0 bases; unmatched bases: 3. CDR3 sequence (DNA): TGCGCCAGCAGCTTGTCACAGGGGTTGAACACTGAAGCTTTCTTT. Translating gives CASSLSQGLNTEAFF.

CDR3 sequence reads: CASRILHSAFF. The CDR3 bases are TGTGCCAGCAGGATACTCCATTCAGCTTTCTTT. The chain has TRBV6-5 and TRBJ1-1; D remains ambiguous. This CDR3 is built from 11 residues. Trimming removed 6 bases from V and 10 bases from J, with 12 bases in between. The V gene's germline CDR1 is MNHEY and CDR2 SVGAGI.

A few counts support this clone. The chain has TRBV6-1 and TRBJ2-3, with D maybe TRBD2 (5 bases). Germline-derived CDR1 and CDR2 are MNHNS and SASEGT. The CDR3 covers 14 residues. Trimming took 5 bases from V and 0 from J, leaving 9 bases between them. The CDR3 sequence is CASSSWTSTDTQYF. As DNA, the CDR3 is TGTGCCAGCAGTTCATGGACTAGCACAGATACGCAGTATTTT.

The chain carries TRBV18 and TRBJ2-5, with TRBD2 matching over 7 bases. Per germline, CDR1 KGHSH and CDR2 LQKENI. The CDR3 sequence is 17 residues long. V lost 2 bases and J lost 5; bases outside the gene matches: 14. DNA of the CDR3: TGTGCCAGCTCACCAGGTGGTAGGACCACCGGGAGGGAGACCCAGTACTTC. Amino acid sequence: CASSPGGRTTGRETQYF.

This clone was seen only a few times. The rearrangement links TRBV19 to TRBJ1-5, with D tentatively TRBD1 (6 bases). V was cut by 7 bases and J by 6 bases, with 13 bases left in between. The germline gives CDR1 LNHDA, CDR2 SQIVND (reference sequence). The CDR3 contains 13 residues. The CDR3 DNA reads TGTGCCAGTACAACAGGGATCGCTCAGCCCCAGCATTTT. This codes for CASTTGIAQPQHF.

The J gene is TRBJ2-7, the V gene TRBV10-3; TRBD2 matches 13 bases. V was clipped by 11 bases and J by 3 bases; unmatched bases: 13. Germline V lookup: CDR1 ENHRY, CDR2 SYGVKD. There are 16 residues in the CDR3. The CDR3 protein is CAVGGLAGTVGYEQYF. CDR3 in DNA: TGTGCCGTCGGGGGACTAGCGGGGACTGTTGGCTACGAGCAGTACTTC.

The chain employs TRBV6-6 and TRBJ1-2, with TRBD1 matching over 9 bases. The germline V gene has CDR1 MNHNY and CDR2 SVGAGI (reference sequence). V shed 3 bases, J shed 3 bases, and the junction held 5 bases outside the gene matches. The CDR3 has 15 amino acids. The CDR3 sequence is CASSYPTGGDYGYTF. CDR3 nucleotide sequence: TGTGCCAGCAGTTATCCTACAGGGGGCGACTATGGCTACACCTTC.

This chain joins TRBV5-4 and TRBJ1-2; D not certain. Germline lookup yields CDR1 SGHNT and CDR2 YYREEE (reference sequence). The germline V and J ends were trimmed by 2 bases and 8 bases, with 7 bases remaining between them. The CDR3 sequence is 11 residues long. CDR3 loop: CASSFGSGYTF. CDR3 DNA: TGTGCCAGCAGCTTCGGTTCCGGCTACACCTTC.

V and J are TRBV18 and TRBJ2-1, with 9 positions matching TRBD2. This CDR3 has 18 amino acids. Trimming took 0 bases from V and 4 from J; bases not matched to a gene: 10. The V gene's germline CDR1 is KGHSH and CDR2 LQKENI. CDR3 loop: CASSPPIGRGGLYNEQFF. DNA of the CDR3: TGTGCCAGCTCACCACCGATTGGGCGGGGGGGCCTATACAATGAGCAGTTCTTC.

Remarks on this clone: The same CDR3 is also encoded by other DNA sequences in this sample. V is TRBV4-2 and J is TRBJ2-1, with TRBD2 as a possible D gene (5 bases). Trimming pared 0 bases from V and 8 bases from J, leaving 23 bases between. This CDR3 spans 18 amino acids. The germline gives CDR1 LGHNA, CDR2 YNFKEQ. The CDR3 sequence is CASSQEILRTLASDEQFF. CDR3 bases: TGTGCCAGCAGCCAAGAAATCCTCCGGACTCTTGCTTCAGATGAGCAGTTCTTC.

This chain uses TRBV14 with TRBJ1-2; tentatively, D is TRBD1 (5 bases). Germline V gives CDR1 SGHDN, CDR2 FVKESK. The CDR3 covers 15 residues. V was cut by 1 base and J by 4 bases, with 13 bases left in between. In DNA, the CDR3 is TGTGCCAGCAGCCAAGCCCCGGACATCGGCTATGGCTACACCTTC. Amino acid sequence: CASSQAPDIGYGYTF.

This clone has just a few counts. The gene calls are TRBV19 and TRBJ1-1, with 9 bases fitting TRBD1. With V trimmed by 11 bases and J by 4 bases, 17 bases remained unmatched. Germline V gives CDR1 LNHDA, CDR2 SQIVND (reference sequence). This CDR3 has 16 amino acids. CDR3 region: CASRGGTGSSFTEAFF. DNA of the CDR3: TGTGCCTCCAGGGGTGGGACAGGGAGCTCATTCACTGAAGCTTTCTTT. Variable domain in full (rest from reference TRBV19 and TRBJ1-1): DGGITQSPKYLFRKEGQNVTLSCEQNLNHDAMYWYRQDPGQGLRLIYYSQIVNDFQKGDIAEGYSVSREKKESFPLTVTSAQKNPTAFYLCASRGGTGSSFTEAFFGQGTRLTVV.

Ten or more counts support this clone. The chain links TRBV4-3 to TRBJ2-5, with D tentatively TRBD2 (5 bases). The V end lost 0 bases, the J end lost 3 bases, and 17 bases lay between the germline ends. This CDR3 is 17 amino acids long. The germline V gene has CDR1 LGHNA and CDR2 YSLEER. CDR3 DNA sequence: TGCGCCAGCAGCCAAGATTCCGGACTCCGAAGGGAAGAGACCCAGTACTTC. This sequence encodes CASSQDSGLRREETQYF.

The chain recombines TRBV28 with TRBJ1-2; 7 nucleotides match TRBD1. This CDR3 has 18 amino acids. Germline V lookup: CDR1 MDHEN, CDR2 SYDVKM. The ends lost 6 bases at V and 2 bases at J; junction bases unmatched: 18. This CDR3 is CASSQATGRHPENYGYTF. The CDR3 DNA sequence: TGTGCCAGCAGCCAAGCGACAGGGCGACACCCCGAAAACTATGGCTACACCTTC.

J is TRBJ1-6 and V is TRBV6-1; TRBD1 might be the D (5 bases). CDR1 is MNHNS, CDR2 SASEGT, per germline. V lost 5 bases and J lost 6, with 8 bases in between. The CDR3 covers 13 residues. CDR3 in DNA: TGTGCCAGCAGTTATGACAGTAATTCACCCCTCCACTTT. This translates into CASSYDSNSPLHF.

This clone was counted only a few times. J is TRBJ1-6 and V is TRBV5-5; no reliable D call. V shed 3 bases and J shed 18 bases, with 22 bases lying between them. This CDR3 comprises 14 residues. Per the germline V gene, CDR1 is SGHKS and CDR2 is YYEKEE (reference sequence). The CDR3 bases are TGTGCCAGCAGCTCCTTCCTACGAGTCTTTGAACCCCACTTT. Translation gives CASSSFLRVFEPHF. The whole variable domain, filled in from reference TRBV5-5 and TRBJ1-6, reads DAGVTQSPTHLIKTRGQQVTLRCSPISGHKSVSWYQQVLGQGPQFIFQYYEKEERGRGNFPDRFSARQFPNYSSELNVNALLLGDSALYLCASSSFLRVFEPHFGNGTRLTVT.